The clone carrying this TCR beta chain occurred once. These data belong to a study of blood T cell repertoires in COVID-19. V lost 2 bases to trimming and J lost 0 bases, with 6 bases between them. The CDR3 runs to 14 residues. Germline V gene data show CDR1 as SGHDN and CDR2 as FVKESK. Only in-frame clones appear in the TCRdb table, and some are missing; sequencing was by immunoSEQ multiplex PCR. This table has some 250,000 clones, around 87% appearing once. V is TRBV14 and J is TRBJ2-3; D remains unclear. Sample: peripheral blood. The clonotype was recovered from a man aged 60 to 75 who had recovered from COVID-19. CDR3 region: CASSQIASTDTQYF. CDR3 in DNA: TGTGCCAGCAGCCAAATAGCAAGCACAGATACGCAGTATTTT.